The rows below give T cell receptor beta chains drawn from one sample of a study of cytomegalovirus exposure and HLA in healthy donors. Data came from immunoSEQ multiplex PCR; TCRdb stores just in-frame clones and leaves some out. The data hold approximately 100,000 clones, with approximately 79% observed a single time. The sequenced material came from PBMCs. The source of these receptors is a male donor in good health and CMV-seronegative. Each CDR3 is given with its conserved first and last residue. The D gene is left open where the match is weak. Where a row states a size, it is once, few, many or the class of an expanded clone; other rows omit it.

TRBD1	TRBV6-1	TRBJ1-4	-	TGTGCCAGCAGTGAGGGGACAGGGTCCGAAAAACTGTTTTTT	CASSEGTGSEKLFF
TRBD1	TRBV27	TRBJ2-5	-	TGTGCCAGCAGTTTATCGGGGACAGGAGGAGAGACCCAGTACTTC	CASSLSGTGGETQYF
TRBD1	TRBV5-1	TRBJ2-7	-	TGCGCCAGCAGCTTGGGGGGACAGAAGGCCTACGAGCAGTACTTC	CASSLGGQKAYEQYF
-	TRBV9	TRBJ2-3	-	TGTGCCAGCAGCGCAGGCCCTAGCGGCACAGATACGCAGTATTTT	CASSAGPSGTDTQYF
-	TRBV7-9	TRBJ2-2	-	TGTGCCAGCAGTCGAAGACCGGGACATAAACCACCCGGGGAGCTGTTTTTT	CASSRRPGHKPPGELFF
-	TRBV30	TRBJ2-6	-	TGTGCCTGGAGACCGACTAGGTGGGGGGCCAACGTCCTGACTTTC	CAWRPTRWGANVLTF
-	TRBV5-8	TRBJ1-5	-	TGTGCCAGCAGCTTGGGGGGCTCGGGGGGTCGTCAGCCCCAGCATTTT	CASSLGGSGGRQPQHF
TRBD1	TRBV28	TRBJ1-2	-	TGTGCCAGCAGTTTCTTGGACAGGGGGACGCGCGGCTACACCTTC	CASSFLDRGTRGYTF
TRBD1	TRBV5-8	TRBJ2-3	-	TGTGCCAGCAGCCGTGACAGGGGTACAGATACGCAGTATTTT	CASSRDRGTDTQYF
-	TRBV5-1	TRBJ2-3	-	TGCGCCAGCAGCTCTGAGGGTACACGAGCTCAAGATACGCAGTATTTT	CASSSEGTRAQDTQYF
TRBD2	TRBV27	TRBJ2-5	-	TGTGCCAGCAGTAAAATCCCGGGACTACAAGAGACCCAGTACTTC	CASSKIPGLQETQYF
TRBD2	TRBV15	TRBJ2-2	-	TGTGCCACCAGCAGAGAGGGCGGGAGGGTTACCGGGGAGCTGTTTTTT	CATSREGGRVTGELFF
-	TRBV7-9	TRBJ1-2	-	TGTGCCAGCAGCCTCACGGGGGGGCACTATGGCTACACCTTC	CASSLTGGHYGYTF
TRBD1	TRBV5-1	TRBJ2-7	-	TGCGCCAGCAGCTTGGAACCAGGGGGCTTCTACGAGCAGTACTTC	CASSLEPGGFYEQYF
TRBD2	TRBV2	TRBJ2-7	-	TGTGCCAGCCGAGGGGATAGCGGGAGTAACGAGCAGTACTTC	CASRGDSGSNEQYF
TRBD1	TRBV5-1	TRBJ1-2	few	TGCGCCAGCAGCTTGGGGCAGGGGGTTAACTATGGCTACACCTTC	CASSLGQGVNYGYTF
TRBD1	TRBV6-1	TRBJ1-4	-	TGTGCCACCGGTGTAGCGGACAGGTCCGAAAAACTGTTTTTT	CATGVADRSEKLFF
TRBD1	TRBV30	TRBJ1-2	few	TGTGCCTGGAGTAAGGGACAGTCCTATGGCTACACCTTC	CAWSKGQSYGYTF
-	TRBV27	TRBJ2-7	-	TGTGCCAGCAGTTCATCCCTCAGGGTAAGCTCCTACGAGCAGTACTTC	CASSSSLRVSSYEQYF
TRBD2	TRBV28	TRBJ2-7	-	TGTGCCAGCAGTCCCTATAGTGTCTGGACTAGCGTCGAGCAGTACTTC	CASSPYSVWTSVEQYF
-	TRBV6-5	TRBJ2-5	once	TGTGCCAGCAGCCCAATGCAGGGAAGGCAGTACTTC	CASSPMQGRQYF
TRBD1	TRBV5-4	TRBJ2-5	-	TGTGCCAGCAGTTTACAGGGGGCGCGGGAGACCCAGTACTTC	CASSLQGARETQYF
-	TRBV11-2	TRBJ1-1	-	TGTGCCAGCAGCTTAGGAGCAGGGGTGACTGAAGCTTTCTTT	CASSLGAGVTEAFF
TRBD1	TRBV28	TRBJ1-4	once	TGTGCCAGCAGCCGACAGGGGGCTAATGAAAAACTGTTTTTT	CASSRQGANEKLFF
-	TRBV6-4	TRBJ2-2	-	TGTGCCAGCAGTCTTAGCGCGAGCGGGGAGCTGTTTTTT	CASSLSASGELFF
TRBD2	TRBV9	TRBJ2-7	-	TGTGCCAGCAGCGTAGCACTAGCGGGCTTATACGAGCAGTACTTC	CASSVALAGLYEQYF
-	TRBV6-1	TRBJ2-1	-	TGTGCCAGCAGTGAGGTTTTGTCCGAAATCAGTGAGCAGTTCTTC	CASSEVLSEISEQFF
-	TRBV27	TRBJ2-7	-	TGTGCCACCGCCAGGGCCTATTCCTACGAGCAGTACTTC	CATARAYSYEQYF
TRBD1	TRBV29-1	TRBJ1-2	-	TGCAGCGTTGAAGTCGCACCGGGACAGGGCGTTCATGGCTACACCTTC	CSVEVAPGQGVHGYTF
-	TRBV5-6	TRBJ2-7	-	TGTGCCAGCAGCTTCCAAAGGCTCGGAGAGAGCGAGCAGTACTTC	CASSFQRLGESEQYF
-	TRBV27	TRBJ2-1	-	TGTGCCAGCAGTTCCCGGCGAGGGGGTCTCTACAATGAGCAGTTCTTC	CASSSRRGGLYNEQFF